This T cell receptor beta chain is drawn from a study of blood T cell repertoires in COVID-19. The germline gives CDR1 MGHRA, CDR2 YSYEKL. J gave up 2 bases and V 2 bases, and 5 bases lay outside the gene matches. The CDR3 has 15 amino acids. The authors' processing: Reference gene primer amplification gave estimated nucleated cell counts. TCRdb keeps only in-frame clones here, not all; method: immunoSEQ multiplex PCR. The V and J calls and clone size were taken over from that table, and D and trimming were inferred from the DNA. The sample has about 350,000 clones, roughly 90% seen once. Two consecutive negative NP/OP PCR tests, clearance, or resolved symptoms defined Cohort 3 recovery.

The chain combines TRBV4-1 with TRBJ2-5; 7 bases fit TRBD1. The origin of this receptor is a woman in her thirties who had recovered from COVID-19. The sequencing sample was made of PBMCs or T cells enriched from blood (not recorded which). The CDR3 spells CASSQPRDRQETQYF. CDR3 DNA: TGCGCCAGCAGCCAACCCCGGGACAGACAAGAGACCCAGTACTTC.